This entry describes one T cell receptor (beta chain). V was clipped by 2 bases and J by 5 bases; unmatched bases: 1. From germline, CDR1 is LNHDA and CDR2 SQIVND (reference sequence). This CDR3 is built from 13 residues. The source of the sample is a study of blood T cell repertoires in COVID-19. Study-wide context: The samples span acute and convalescent COVID-19 from the United States, Italy and Spain. Nucleic acid was either cDNA or gDNA, and it came from T cells, B-cell-depleted T cells, or PBMCs.

In the source study's methods: It was from reference gene primer amplification that nucleated cell counts were estimated. Measured with immunoSEQ multiplex PCR; TCRdb has only the in-frame clones, and not every one. V, J and clone size are those of that table, while D and trimming were read from the DNA. The sample has 120,000 or so clones, around four fifths seen once; the top ten hold roughly 5%. Sequencing was performed on peripheral blood. The sequence was obtained from a man aged 55 to 70 with acute or convalescent COVID-19. The rearrangement joins TRBV19 to TRBJ1-1; 8 positions agree with TRBD1. The CDR3 spells CASSITGGTEAFF. DNA of the CDR3: TGTGCCAGTAGTATAACAGGGGGAACTGAAGCTTTCTTT.